This TCR beta chain came from a study of shared clonotypes between healthy human individuals. Study-wide results and caveats: Clonotype sharing among donors likely depends on sequencing depth.

In the original analysis: ImmunoSEQ gave junction-only sequences without quality scores, so filtering differed. Libraries were prepared by immunoSEQ multiplex PCR; TCRdb keeps only in-frame clonotypes and omits some of them. V, J and clone size are those of that table, while D and trimming were read from the DNA. The sample has fewer than 2.5 million clones, roughly 93% seen once. The ends were cut back, 1 base at V and 0 bases at J, with 13 bases in the middle. CDR3 size: 17 residues. The germline CDR1 and CDR2 sequences are SGHVS and FNYEAQ. A word on this clone: Its specificity is unknown.

The clonotype originates from a man younger than 30 in good health. Some clones in this sample may be carry-over from other donors' samples. The chain combines TRBV7-6 with TRBJ1-3; D unresolved. The material sequenced was naive CD4+ T cells from PBMCs. Subset described: CD45RA+ positively selected. The CDR3, as DNA: TGTGCCAGCAGCTTAGGGGCACCCTGGAGCTCTGGAAACACCATATATTTT. Encoded protein: CASSLGAPWSSGNTIYF.